The present entry profiles one T cell receptor beta chain with its context. CDR1 is SGDLS and CDR2 is YYNGEE in the germline V gene. V was cut by 3 bases and J by 4 bases, with 20 bases left in between. CDR3 length: 16 amino acids. The source of the sample is a study of shared clonotypes between healthy human individuals. Naive CD8 cells, CD45RO-negative and positively selected for CCR7, excluded terminally differentiated effector memory CD45RA+ cells. Assay used: immunoSEQ multiplex PCR; TCRdb lists only in-frame clones, some missing. The repertoire includes about 2.1 million clones, 93% of them detected once, and 1.5% to 2% sits in the top ten.

Sequenced: naive CD8+ T cells from PBMCs. The chain joins TRBV9 to TRBJ2-7; D is unclear. This receptor was taken from a man aged 18 to 35 in good health. Some clones in this sample may be carry-over from other donors' samples. The CDR3 nucleotides are TGTGCCAGCAGCGCTTACGACGGGCCTGGCGGTTACGAGCAGTACTTC. Protein: CASSAYDGPGGYEQYF. Using reference TRBV9 and TRBJ2-7 for the parts outside the CDR3, the full variable domain is DSGVTQTPKHLITATGQRVTLRCSPRSGDLSVYWYQQSLDQGLQFLIQYYNGEERAKGNILERFSAQQFPDLHSELNLSSLELGDSALYFCASSAYDGPGGYEQYFGPGTRLTVT.